Below, 22 T cell receptor beta chains from the same sample are listed, as sequenced in a study of blood T cells in healthy people across ages. A second PCR, run for about 7 to 11 cycles, used a sample-barcoded 5' primer plus a J-beta primer mix. TCRdb redid the calling of the 5' RACE reads with MiXCR, one entry per CDR3 protein. The sample comprises 1.5 million to 2 million distinct CDR3 sequences, about 28% of which are singletons, and about 7.7% rests with the top ten. Source material: blood. These receptors were collected from a woman younger than 45 in good health.

This chain uses TRBV28 with TRBJ2-7, with a weak D call TRBD2 (5 bases). Germline V gene lookup returns CDR1 MDHEN and CDR2 SYDVKM. Trimming took off 3 bases at V and 2 bases at J, with 14 bases between the two ends. This CDR3 spans 15 amino acids. The CDR3 DNA reads TGTGCCAGCAGTTTTGGACTCTTTGAACCCTACGAGCAGTACTTC. This encodes CASSFGLFEPYEQYF.

For this clonotype: Relative to the germline gene, one junction end is altered; a read error may explain this. This sequence joins TRBV2 and TRBJ1-2, with TRBD1 matching over 8 bases. CDR3 length equals 14 residues. The germline gives CDR1 SNHLY, CDR2 FYNNEI. The CDR3 reads CAGSKDRGLYGYTF. The CDR3 DNA follows: TGTGCCGGCAGTAAAGACAGGGGCCTCTATGGCTACACCTTC.

This sequence joins TRBV12-3 or TRBV12-4 and TRBJ1-5; D remains unclear. There are 17 residues in the CDR3. V was trimmed by 1 base and J by 4 bases, leaving 17 bases between them. The CDR3 region is CASSLVVNRVGNQPQHF. CDR3 DNA sequence: TGTGCCAGCAGTTTAGTGGTGAACCGGGTGGGAAATCAGCCCCAGCATTTT.

The chain joins TRBV10-3 to TRBJ2-7; TRBD1 matches at 8 bases. V shed 3 bases and J 0 bases; nucleotides not matched to a gene: 4. Germline V gives CDR1 ENHRY, CDR2 SYGVKD. The CDR3 is made up of 15 amino acids. Here the CDR3 DNA reads TGTGCCATCAGTGATAGGGGACAGGTCTCCTACGAGCAGTACTTC. Translating gives CAISDRGQVSYEQYF.

The gene calls are TRBV5-1 and TRBJ2-5; perhaps TRBD1 as D (7 bases). The CDR3 is made up of 15 amino acids. Per germline, CDR1 SGHRS and CDR2 YFSETQ. Trimming took 4 bases from V and 5 from J, leaving 18 bases between them. The CDR3: CASSGGTVGAETQYF. DNA for the CDR3: TGCGCCAGCAGCGGAGGGACAGTGGGGGCCGAGACCCAGTACTTC.

In its sample, this clonotype was seen a few times. The CDR3 nucleotides are TGTGCCAGCAGCTCTACTACGGCAGGGCTTCGTGGCTACACCTTC. This gives the protein CASSSTTAGLRGYTF. The chain recombines TRBV7-9 with TRBJ1-2; a possible D gene is TRBD1 (5 bases). Trimming cost V 4 bases and J 7 bases, with 19 bases left between them. Germline V gene lookup returns CDR1 SEHNR and CDR2 FQNEAQ (reference sequence). The CDR3 contains 15 residues.

CDR3 loop: CASSAGTSRVETQYF. For the CDR3, the DNA is TGTGCCAGCAGTGCCGGGACTAGCCGCGTAGAGACCCAGTACTTC. This rearrangement joins TRBV6-1 to TRBJ2-5; 9 nucleotides match TRBD2. Germline V gene sequence: CDR1 MNHNS, CDR2 SASEGT. Trimming cost V 4 bases and J 4 bases; bases outside gene matches: 7. CDR3 length: 15 amino acids.

This clonotype was counted at least ten times. V usage is TRBV30 and J usage is TRBJ2-7, with D tentatively TRBD1 (6 bases). This CDR3 region has 11 residues. The germline V gene has CDR1 GTSNPN and CDR2 SVGIG (reference sequence). V shed 7 bases and J shed 3 bases, with 10 bases lying between them. The CDR3 coding sequence is TGTGCCTCTAAGACAGGCTACGAGCAGTACTTC. This encodes CASKTGYEQYF.

The chain joins TRBV12-3 or TRBV12-4 to TRBJ2-5, with 10 bases matching TRBD1. The CDR3 runs to 14 residues. The junction had 13 bases not matched to a gene; V was cut back by 7 bases and J by 11 bases. CDR3 nucleotides: TGTGCCAGCATCCCGGGACAGGGGTTCAATGAGCAGTACTTC. Its protein is CASIPGQGFNEQYF.

This chain uses TRBV18 with TRBJ2-5, with a tentative D call TRBD1 (5 bases). The V end was cut by 2 bases, the J end by 5 bases, with 9 bases between. Germline values: CDR1 KGHSH, CDR2 LQKENI. There are 13 residues in the CDR3. CDR3 coding DNA: TGTGCCAGCTCACCATCTTCAGGGGAGACCCAGTACTTC. This translates into CASSPSSGETQYF.

In this sample, this clonotype turned up a few times. The chain uses TRBV5-5 and TRBJ1-2; no firm D call. V dropped 0 bases and J dropped 8 bases, with 11 bases sitting between them. The CDR3 covers 13 residues. Germline V CDR1 and CDR2: SGHKS, YYEKEE (reference sequence). CDR3 in DNA: TGTGCCAGCAGCTTGGACTGGGCCCGGGGCTACACCTTC. Translated, it gives CASSLDWARGYTF.

This clonotype occurred many times. The V and J genes are TRBV4-1 and TRBJ2-3; 7 bases fit TRBD1. The CDR3 covers 16 residues. The V and J ends lost 5 bases and 0 bases, in that order; junction bases with no gene match: 8. Germline V gene data show CDR1 as MGHRA and CDR2 as YSYEKL. This CDR3 reads CASSYPEQGSTDTQYF. CDR3 nucleotides: TGCGCCAGCAGCTACCCCGAACAGGGGAGCACAGATACGCAGTATTTT.

V gene TRBV28 combines with J gene TRBJ2-7; TRBD1 matches at 9 bases. Germline CDR1 reads MDHEN; CDR2 reads SYDVKM. There are 16 residues in the CDR3. J lost 7 bases, V lost 3 bases, and 13 bases had no gene match. CDR3 protein: CASSFGGTGMEREQYF. CDR3 bases: TGTGCCAGCAGTTTTGGCGGGACAGGGATGGAACGGGAGCAGTACTTC.

The rearrangement joins TRBV12-3 or TRBV12-4 to TRBJ1-5; TRBD1 matches 8 bases. The junction had 10 bases not matched to a gene; V was cut back by 3 bases and J by 0 bases. The CDR3 totals 18 residues. Here the CDR3 DNA reads TGTGCCAGCAGTTTGGCCGGACAGGGTGGGTATAGCAATCAGCCCCAGCATTTT. Translation: CASSLAGQGGYSNQPQHF.

The rearrangement uses TRBV5-1 and TRBJ2-1, with 9 bases identical to TRBD2. This CDR3 comprises 15 residues. Germline lookup yields CDR1 SGHRS and CDR2 YFSETQ. V dropped 0 bases and J dropped 7; count of bases not matched to a gene: 5. The CDR3 spells CASSLAPSGNNEQFF. The CDR3 nucleotides read TGCGCCAGCAGCTTGGCGCCTAGCGGGAATAATGAGCAGTTCTTC.

J is TRBJ2-1 and V is TRBV3-1, with unresolved D. The J call is in doubt because the DNA end fits TRBJ2-7 better. Germline CDR1 reads LGHDT; CDR2 reads YNNKEL (reference sequence). This CDR3 is built from 15 residues. CDR3 DNA sequence: TGTGCCAGCAGCCCGGGTGAGAGCTCCTACAATGAGCAGTACTTC. This gives the protein CASSPGESSYNEQYF.

This clonotype has just one count. Relative to the germline gene, one junction end is altered; a read error may explain this. V and J are TRBV28 and TRBJ2-3, with D unresolved. The CDR3 loop spans 17 amino acids. Germline CDR1 is MDHEN and CDR2 is SYDVKM. CDR3 sequence (DNA): TGTACCAGCAGCCCCCTTCCGGGTACCCCCAGTACAGATACGCAGTATTTT. It is translated as CTSSPLPGTPSTDTQYF.

The chain joins TRBV19 to TRBJ2-7, with D hard to call. Germline V CDR1 and CDR2: LNHDA, SQIVND (reference sequence). The length of the CDR3 is 14 residues. V was pared by 11 bases and J by 7 bases, with 24 bases between. This CDR3 reads CAGSPNDARFEQYF. The CDR3 coding sequence is TGTGCCGGCAGCCCCAACGACGCCCGCTTTGAGCAGTACTTC.

This clonotype was counted ten times or more. V and J are TRBV29-1 and TRBJ2-1; perhaps TRBD2 as D (5 bases). This CDR3 has 12 residues. Germline CDR1 is SQVTM and CDR2 is ANQGSEA. V was clipped by 7 bases and J by 9 bases, with 16 bases between them. The CDR3, as DNA: TGCAGCGCCGACGAAAGCGAGGGTGAGCAGTTCTTC. It is translated as CSADESEGEQFF.

This clonotype was found a few times. CDR3 residues: CASSSRVGTEAFF. The CDR3 DNA follows: TGTGCCAGCAGCTCCAGGGTGGGTACTGAAGCTTTCTTT. The chain joins TRBV7-9 to TRBJ1-1, with D possibly matching TRBD1 (5 bases). The CDR3 extends over 13 amino acids. Trimming removed 4 bases at V and 5 bases at J, with 11 bases between. Germline CDR1 reads SEHNR; CDR2 reads FQNEAQ (reference sequence).

The chain couples TRBV6-6 to TRBJ1-1, with a weak D call TRBD1 (5 bases). Trimming cost V 5 bases and J 3 bases, with 16 bases left between them. Per germline, CDR1 MNHNY and CDR2 SVGAGI (reference sequence). The CDR3 loop spans 15 amino acids. The CDR3 protein is CASSAPDGGDTEAFF. For the CDR3, the DNA is TGTGCCAGCAGTGCCCCCGACGGGGGAGACACTGAAGCTTTCTTT.

The chain employs TRBV20-1 and TRBJ2-3; 9 positions agree with TRBD2. This CDR3 is built from 15 residues. With V trimmed by 3 bases and J by 3 bases, 7 bases remained unmatched. The germline gives CDR1 DFQATT, CDR2 SNEGSKA (reference sequence). The CDR3 region is CSARASGEITDTQYF. The CDR3 nucleotides are TGCAGTGCTAGGGCTAGCGGGGAGATAACAGATACGCAGTATTTT.